This T cell receptor beta chain came from a study of cytomegalovirus exposure and HLA in healthy donors. Study findings and constraints: Among TCR beta chains, those listed as cytomegalovirus-associated numbered about 160. In a later analysis, V- and J-gene trimming of beta chains associated with a DCLRE1C missense variant, replicated independently. In an earlier analysis, in about 530 donors, most V segments appeared productive either ~87% or ~30% of the time.

The CDR3 extends over 17 amino acids. Trimming cost V 0 bases and J 1 base, with 16 bases left between them. Germline CDR1 reads SGHNT; CDR2 reads YYREEE (reference sequence). To note about this clone: Its matching antigen is unknown.

Researchers ran the PCR with 60 Vbeta and 13 Jbeta primers. The assay was immunoSEQ multiplex PCR, and TCRdb's table has in-frame clones only and misses some. The sample has just over 150,000 clones, under 80% seen once; the top ten hold approximately 2%. This clonotype was sampled from a female donor in good health and CMV-seronegative. V usage is TRBV5-4 and J usage is TRBJ1-1, with unresolved D. The sequencing input was PBMCs. CDR3 in amino acids: CASSLEGGHAENTEAFF. The CDR3 nucleotides read TGTGCCAGCAGCTTGGAAGGAGGGCATGCCGAGAACACTGAAGCTTTCTTT. The variable domain in full, with the rest retrieved from reference TRBV5-4 and TRBJ1-1, is ETGVTQSPTHLIKTRGQQVTLRCSSQSGHNTVSWYQQALGQGPQFIFQYYREEENGRGNFPPRFSGLQFPNYSSELNVNALELDDSALYLCASSLEGGHAENTEAFFGQGTRLTVV.